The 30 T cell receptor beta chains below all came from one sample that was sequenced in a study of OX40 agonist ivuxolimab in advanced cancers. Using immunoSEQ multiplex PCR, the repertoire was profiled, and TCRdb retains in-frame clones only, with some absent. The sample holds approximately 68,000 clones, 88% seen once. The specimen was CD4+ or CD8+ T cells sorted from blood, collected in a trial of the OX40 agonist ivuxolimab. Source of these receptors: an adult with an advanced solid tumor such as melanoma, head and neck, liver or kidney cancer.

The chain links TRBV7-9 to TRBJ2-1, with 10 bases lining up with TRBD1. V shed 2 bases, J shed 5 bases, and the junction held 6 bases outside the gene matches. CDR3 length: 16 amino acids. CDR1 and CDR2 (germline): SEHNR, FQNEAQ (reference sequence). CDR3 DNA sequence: TGTGCCAGCAGCTTATCTGGGACAGGGGCCCACAATGAGCAGTTCTTC. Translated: CASSLSGTGAHNEQFF. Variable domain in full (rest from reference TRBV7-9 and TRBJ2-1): DTGVSQNPRHKITKRGQNVTFRCDPISEHNRLYWYRQTLGQGPEFLTYFQNEAQLEKSRLLSDRFSAERPKGSFSTLEIQRTEQGDSAMYLCASSLSGTGAHNEQFFGPGTRLTVL.

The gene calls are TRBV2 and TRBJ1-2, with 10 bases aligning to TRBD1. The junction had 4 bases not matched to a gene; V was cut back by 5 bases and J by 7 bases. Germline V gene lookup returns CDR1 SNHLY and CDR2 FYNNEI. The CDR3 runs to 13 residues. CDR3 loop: CASSSGTGVGYTF. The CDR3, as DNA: TGTGCCAGCAGTTCCGGGACAGGGGTTGGCTACACCTTC.

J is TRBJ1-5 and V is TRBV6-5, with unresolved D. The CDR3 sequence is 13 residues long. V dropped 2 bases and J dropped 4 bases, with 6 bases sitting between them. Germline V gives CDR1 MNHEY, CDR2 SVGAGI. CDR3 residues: CASSYNGNQPQHF. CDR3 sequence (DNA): TGTGCCAGCAGTTACAACGGGAATCAGCCCCAGCATTTT.

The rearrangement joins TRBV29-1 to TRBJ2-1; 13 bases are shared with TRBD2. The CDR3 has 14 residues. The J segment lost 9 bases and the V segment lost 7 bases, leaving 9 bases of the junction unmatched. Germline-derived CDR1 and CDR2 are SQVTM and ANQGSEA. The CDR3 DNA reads TGCAGCGCCTCGACTAGCGGGAGGAACGGTGAGCAGTTCTTC. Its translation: CSASTSGRNGEQFF.

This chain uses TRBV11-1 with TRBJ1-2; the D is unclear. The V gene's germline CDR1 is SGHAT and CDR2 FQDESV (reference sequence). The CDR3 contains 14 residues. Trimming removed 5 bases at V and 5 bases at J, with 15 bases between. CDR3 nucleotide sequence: TGTGCCAGCAGCCACGGCCGCGGGAGGTATGGCTACACCTTC. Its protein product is CASSHGRGRYGYTF.

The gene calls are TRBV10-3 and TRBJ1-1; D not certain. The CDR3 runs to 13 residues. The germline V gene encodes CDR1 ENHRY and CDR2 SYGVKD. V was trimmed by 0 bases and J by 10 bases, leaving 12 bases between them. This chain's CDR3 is CAISESPVSGAFF. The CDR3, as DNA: TGTGCCATCAGTGAGTCACCTGTTTCTGGAGCTTTCTTT.

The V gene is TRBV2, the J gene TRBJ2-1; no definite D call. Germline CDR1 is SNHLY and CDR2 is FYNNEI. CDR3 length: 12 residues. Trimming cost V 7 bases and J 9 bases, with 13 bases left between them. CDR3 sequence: CASTNPGGEQFF. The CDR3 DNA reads TGTGCCAGCACCAATCCGGGCGGTGAGCAGTTCTTC.

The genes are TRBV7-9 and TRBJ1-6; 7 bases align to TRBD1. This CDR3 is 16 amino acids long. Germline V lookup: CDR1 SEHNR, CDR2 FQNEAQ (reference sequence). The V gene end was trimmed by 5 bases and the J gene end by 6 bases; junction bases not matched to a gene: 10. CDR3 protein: CASSLTGSTLNSPLHF. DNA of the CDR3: TGTGCCAGCAGCCTGACAGGGAGTACCCTTAATTCACCCCTCCACTTT.

Here the CDR3 DNA reads TGTGCCAGCAGCTTCCAAACTTGGAACACTGAAGCTTTCTTT. This translates into CASSFQTWNTEAFF. The genes are TRBV7-2 and TRBJ1-1; D is undetermined. The germline gives CDR1 SGHTA, CDR2 FQGNSA. The CDR3 contains 14 residues. V shed 3 bases and J shed 1 base, with 9 bases lying between them.

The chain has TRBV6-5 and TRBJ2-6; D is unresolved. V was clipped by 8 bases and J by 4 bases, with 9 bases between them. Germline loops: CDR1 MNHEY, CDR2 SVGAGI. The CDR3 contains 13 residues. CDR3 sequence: CASGRSGANVLTF. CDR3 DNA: TGTGCCAGCGGTAGGTCCGGGGCCAACGTCCTGACTTTC.

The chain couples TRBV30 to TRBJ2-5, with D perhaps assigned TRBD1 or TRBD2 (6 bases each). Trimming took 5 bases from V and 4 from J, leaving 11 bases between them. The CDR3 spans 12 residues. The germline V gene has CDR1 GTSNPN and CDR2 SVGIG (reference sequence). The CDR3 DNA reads TGTGCCTGGGACAAGGGGGGAGAGACCCAGTACTTC. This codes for CAWDKGGETQYF.

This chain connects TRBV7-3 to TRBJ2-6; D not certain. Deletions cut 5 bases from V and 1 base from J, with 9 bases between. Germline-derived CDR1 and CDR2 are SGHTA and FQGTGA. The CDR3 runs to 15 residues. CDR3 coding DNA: TGTGCCAGCAGCATAGGGTATTCTGGGGCCAACGTCCTGACTTTC. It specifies CASSIGYSGANVLTF.

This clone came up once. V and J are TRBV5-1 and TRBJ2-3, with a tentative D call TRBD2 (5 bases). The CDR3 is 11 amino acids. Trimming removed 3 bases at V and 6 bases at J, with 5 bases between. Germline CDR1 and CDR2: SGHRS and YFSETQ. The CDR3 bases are TGCGCCAGCAGCTGGGAGGATACGCAGTATTTT. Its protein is CASSWEDTQYF.

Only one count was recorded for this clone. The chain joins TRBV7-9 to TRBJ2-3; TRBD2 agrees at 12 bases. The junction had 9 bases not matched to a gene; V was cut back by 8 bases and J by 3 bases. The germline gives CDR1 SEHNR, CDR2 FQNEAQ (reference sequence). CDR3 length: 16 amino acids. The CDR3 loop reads CASAEAGTSGTDTQYF. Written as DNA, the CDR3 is TGTGCCAGCGCAGAGGCCGGGACTAGCGGGACAGATACGCAGTATTTT.

CDR3 residues: CASLSFSPPDRAGREGDGYTF. The CDR3 DNA reads TGCGCCAGCCTATCTTTTTCCCCTCCGGACAGGGCCGGACGGGAAGGCGATGGCTACACCTTC. V is TRBV23-1 and J is TRBJ1-2; 8 bases agree with TRBD1. TRBV23-1 is given ORF status, its function remaining uncertain. V lost 8 bases and J lost 6; bases outside the gene matches: 32. The CDR3 spans 21 residues.

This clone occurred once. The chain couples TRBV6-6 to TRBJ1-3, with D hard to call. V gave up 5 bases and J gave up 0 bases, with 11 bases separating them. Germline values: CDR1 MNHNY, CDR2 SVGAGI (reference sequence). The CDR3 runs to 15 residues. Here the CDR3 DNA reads TGTGCCAGCAGTGTAGAACGGGGCTCTGGAAACACCATATATTTT. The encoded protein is CASSVERGSGNTIYF.

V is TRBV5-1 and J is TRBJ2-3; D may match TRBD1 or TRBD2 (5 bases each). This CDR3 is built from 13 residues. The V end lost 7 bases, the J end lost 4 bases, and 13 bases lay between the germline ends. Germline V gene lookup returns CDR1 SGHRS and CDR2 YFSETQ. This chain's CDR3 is CASRGVTSDTQYF. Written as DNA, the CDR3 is TGCGCCAGCCGAGGGGTCACATCAGATACGCAGTATTTT.

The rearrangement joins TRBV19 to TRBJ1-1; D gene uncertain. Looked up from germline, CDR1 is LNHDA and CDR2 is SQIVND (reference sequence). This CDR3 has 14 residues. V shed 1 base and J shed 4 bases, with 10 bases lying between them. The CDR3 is CASSIAGVLTEAFF. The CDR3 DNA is TGTGCCAGTAGTATAGCCGGGGTACTCACTGAAGCTTTCTTT.

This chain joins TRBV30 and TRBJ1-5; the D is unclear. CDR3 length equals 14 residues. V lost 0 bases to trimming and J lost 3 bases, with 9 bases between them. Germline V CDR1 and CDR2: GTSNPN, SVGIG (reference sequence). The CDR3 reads CAWSVRWNNQPQHF. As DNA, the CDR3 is TGTGCCTGGAGTGTTCGGTGGAACAATCAGCCCCAGCATTTT.

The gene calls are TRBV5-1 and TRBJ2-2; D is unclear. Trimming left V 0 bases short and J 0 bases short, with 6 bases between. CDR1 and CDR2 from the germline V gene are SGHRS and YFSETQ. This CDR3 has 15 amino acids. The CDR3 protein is CASSLVAANTGELFF. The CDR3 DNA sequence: TGCGCCAGCAGCTTGGTTGCCGCGAACACCGGGGAGCTGTTTTTT.

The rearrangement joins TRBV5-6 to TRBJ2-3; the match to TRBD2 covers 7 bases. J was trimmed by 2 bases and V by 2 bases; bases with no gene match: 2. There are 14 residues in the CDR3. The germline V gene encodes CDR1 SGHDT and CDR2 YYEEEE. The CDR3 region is CASSFGLDTDTQYF. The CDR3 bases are TGTGCCAGCAGCTTTGGACTAGACACAGATACGCAGTATTTT.

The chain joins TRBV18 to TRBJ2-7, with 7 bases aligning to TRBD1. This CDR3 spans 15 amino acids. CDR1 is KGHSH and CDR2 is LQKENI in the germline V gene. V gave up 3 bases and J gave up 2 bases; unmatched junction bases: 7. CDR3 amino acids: CASSPPGQPTYEQYF. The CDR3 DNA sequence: TGTGCCAGCTCACCCCCGGGACAGCCAACCTACGAGCAGTACTTC.

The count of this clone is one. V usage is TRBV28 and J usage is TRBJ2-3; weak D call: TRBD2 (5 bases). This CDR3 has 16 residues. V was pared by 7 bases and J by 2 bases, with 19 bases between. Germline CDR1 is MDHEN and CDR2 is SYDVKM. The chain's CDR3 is CASKGGEASHTDTQYF. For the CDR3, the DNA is TGTGCCAGCAAAGGCGGTGAGGCTAGCCACACAGATACGCAGTATTTT.

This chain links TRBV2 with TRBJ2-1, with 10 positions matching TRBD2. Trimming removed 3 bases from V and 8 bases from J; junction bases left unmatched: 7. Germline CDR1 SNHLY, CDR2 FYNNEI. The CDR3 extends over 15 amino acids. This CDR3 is CASSEGIAGGYEQFF. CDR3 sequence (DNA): TGTGCCAGCAGTGAGGGAATAGCGGGAGGCTATGAGCAGTTCTTC.

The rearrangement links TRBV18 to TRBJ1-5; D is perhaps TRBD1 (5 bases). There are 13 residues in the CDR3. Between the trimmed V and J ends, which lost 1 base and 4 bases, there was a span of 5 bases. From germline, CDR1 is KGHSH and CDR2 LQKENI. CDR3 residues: CASSPQGNQPQHF. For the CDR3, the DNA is TGTGCCAGCTCACCACAGGGGAATCAGCCCCAGCATTTT.

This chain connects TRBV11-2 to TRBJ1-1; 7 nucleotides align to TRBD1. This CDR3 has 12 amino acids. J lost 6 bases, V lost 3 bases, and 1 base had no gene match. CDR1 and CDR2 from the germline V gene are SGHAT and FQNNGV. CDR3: CASSLDRSEAFF. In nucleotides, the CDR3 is TGTGCCAGCAGCTTGGACAGGTCTGAAGCTTTCTTT.

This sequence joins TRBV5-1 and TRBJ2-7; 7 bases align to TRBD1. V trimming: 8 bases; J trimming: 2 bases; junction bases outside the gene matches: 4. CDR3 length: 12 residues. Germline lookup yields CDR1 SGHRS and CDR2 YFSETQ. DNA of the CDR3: TGCGCCAGTAGGGACAGCCCCTACGAGCAGTACTTC. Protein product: CASRDSPYEQYF.

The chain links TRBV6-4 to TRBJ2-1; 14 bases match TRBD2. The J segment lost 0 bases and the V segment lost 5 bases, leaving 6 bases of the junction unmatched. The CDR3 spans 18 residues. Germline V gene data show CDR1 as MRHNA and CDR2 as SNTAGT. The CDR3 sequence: CASSLRLAGGPSYNEQFF. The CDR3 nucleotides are TGTGCCAGCAGTCTACGACTAGCGGGAGGGCCCTCCTACAATGAGCAGTTCTTC.

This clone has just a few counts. The CDR3 DNA reads TGCAGTGCTAGCCTCGGAAACACCATATATTTT. Residues: CSASLGNTIYF. This chain links TRBV20-1 with TRBJ1-3; no clear D. Trimming took 3 bases from V and 4 from J, leaving 4 bases between them. In germline, CDR1 is DFQATT, CDR2 SNEGSKA (reference sequence). The CDR3 runs to 11 residues.

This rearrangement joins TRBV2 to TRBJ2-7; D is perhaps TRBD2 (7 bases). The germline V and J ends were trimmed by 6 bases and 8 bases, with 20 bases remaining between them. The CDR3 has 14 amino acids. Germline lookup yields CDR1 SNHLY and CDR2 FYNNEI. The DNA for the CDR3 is TGTGCCAGCAGGGGGGGGTCAGGGGTGATGCAGCAGTACTTC. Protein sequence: CASRGGSGVMQQYF.